This T cell receptor (beta chain) comes out of a study of cytomegalovirus exposure and HLA in healthy donors. Study-wide results and limits: An analysis that was carried out later associated approximately 15,000 TCR beta sequences with HLA alleles at 0.05 false discovery rate.

Remarks on this clone: Its antigen is as yet unknown.

Germline assignment: CDR1 MDHEN and CDR2 SYDVKM. The V end lost 1 base, the J end lost 4 bases, and 8 bases lay between the germline ends. The CDR3 length is 14 residues. PCR involved 60 Vbeta and 13 Jbeta primers. TCRdb's table, derived via immunoSEQ multiplex PCR, lists solely in-frame clones and lacks some. The sample includes 180,000 or so clones. The clonotype was recovered from a woman between 18 and 29 years old in good health and CMV-seropositive. V gene TRBV28 combines with J gene TRBJ1-5, with D unclear. Sequencing was done on a sample of PBMCs. The CDR3 region has the DNA TGTGCCAGCAGTTTATTTAGTCTAAATCAGCCCCAGCATTTT. Translating it yields CASSLFSLNQPQHF.